The present entry profiles one TCR beta chain with its context. The antigen is not known. Per the germline V gene, CDR1 is SNHLY and CDR2 is FYNNEI. CDR3 size: 16 residues. V was pared by 7 bases and J by 2 bases, with 10 bases of the junction left unmatched. The source of the sample is a study of cytomegalovirus exposure and HLA in healthy donors. Study observations and caveats: Within the approximately 130 validation repertoires, first-cohort TCR clusters tended to co-occur, according to a later analysis.

The table came from immunoSEQ multiplex PCR; TCRdb's copy has only in-frame clones and leaves some out. Of some 170,000 clones in the sample, almost 85% were seen once. The origin of this receptor is a man aged 30-40 years in good health and CMV-seropositive. This chain joins TRBV2 and TRBJ1-5, with 8 bases fitting TRBD1. Material for sequencing was PBMCs. Here the CDR3 reads CASTEGQAGGNQPQHF. The CDR3 bases are TGTGCCAGCACCGAGGGACAGGCTGGGGGCAATCAGCCCCAGCATTTT.